The rows below give T cell receptor beta chains drawn from one sample of a study of cytomegalovirus exposure and HLA in healthy donors. Clones were sequenced by immunoSEQ multiplex PCR, and TCRdb holds only the in-frame ones, with some missing. The table shows nearly 200,000 clones, with around 86% occurring only once. Material: PBMCs. Receptors originate from a woman between 50 and 59 years old in good health and CMV-seropositive. Each CDR3 is given with its conserved first and last residue. D genes are given only for firm matches. Clone size is given for some rows only: seen once, a few or many times, or a class if the clone is expanded.

D gene: TRBD1
V gene: TRBV6-4
J gene: TRBJ2-1
clone size: -
CDR3 DNA: TGTGCCAGCAGTGACCCCGGGACAGGGATAGGGTACAATGAGCAGTTCTTC
CDR3 protein: CASSDPGTGIGYNEQFF

D gene: TRBD2
V gene: TRBV19
J gene: TRBJ2-1
clone size: -
CDR3 DNA: TGTGCCAGTAGTAAGGAAGCCAGCGGGGGGGCACACGAGCAGTTCTTC
CDR3 protein: CASSKEASGGAHEQFF

D gene: -
V gene: TRBV6-6
J gene: TRBJ2-1
clone size: once
CDR3 DNA: TGTGCCAGCAGTTATACGCCTGGGGGACTTATGAAGGAGCAGTTCTTC
CDR3 protein: CASSYTPGGLMKEQFF

D gene: TRBD2
V gene: TRBV27
J gene: TRBJ2-7
clone size: -
CDR3 DNA: TGTGCCAGCAGCCCTAGCGGGAGGGCCTACGAGCAGTACTTC
CDR3 protein: CASSPSGRAYEQYF

D gene: -
V gene: TRBV11-1
J gene: TRBJ2-5
clone size: -
CDR3 DNA: TGTGCCAGCAGCTTACAGGGGTACCAAGAGACCCAGTACTTC
CDR3 protein: CASSLQGYQETQYF

D gene: TRBD1
V gene: TRBV29-1
J gene: TRBJ2-5
clone size: -
CDR3 DNA: TGCAGCGTAACTTATGGGACAGGGTCCCAAGAGACCCAGTACTTC
CDR3 protein: CSVTYGTGSQETQYF

D gene: TRBD1
V gene: TRBV28
J gene: TRBJ1-2
clone size: -
CDR3 DNA: TGTGCCAGCAGTTTCATCGGGCAGGGGGCGGGCAACTATGGCTACACCTTC
CDR3 protein: CASSFIGQGAGNYGYTF

D gene: -
V gene: TRBV18
J gene: TRBJ2-3
clone size: -
CDR3 DNA: TGTGCCAGCTCACCGCGAGAAGCAGATACGCAGTATTTT
CDR3 protein: CASSPREADTQYF

D gene: TRBD1
V gene: TRBV29-1
J gene: TRBJ1-1
clone size: -
CDR3 DNA: TGCAGCGTTGAAACGGGGACAGGGGAGGCTGAAGCTTTCTTT
CDR3 protein: CSVETGTGEAEAFF

D gene: TRBD2
V gene: TRBV25-1
J gene: TRBJ2-5
clone size: -
CDR3 DNA: TGTGCCAGCCGTCTTAGCGGGGGGCAGGCTTGGGAGACCCAGTACTTC
CDR3 protein: CASRLSGGQAWETQYF

D gene: -
V gene: TRBV29-1
J gene: TRBJ1-1
clone size: -
CDR3 DNA: TGCAGCGTCACTCCGGGGTCGTGGACTGAAGCTTTCTTT
CDR3 protein: CSVTPGSWTEAFF

D gene: -
V gene: TRBV7-9
J gene: TRBJ2-7
clone size: -
CDR3 DNA: TGTTCCAGCAGCTTAATTGCAGGCGACGAGCAGTACTTC
CDR3 protein: CSSSLIAGDEQYF

D gene: -
V gene: TRBV28
J gene: TRBJ2-5
clone size: -
CDR3 DNA: TGTGCCAGCAGTTTAAAGGGGGGGGGCCAAGAGACCCAGTACTTC
CDR3 protein: CASSLKGGGQETQYF

D gene: -
V gene: TRBV19
J gene: TRBJ1-2
clone size: -
CDR3 DNA: TGTGCCAGTAGTTCTCGGGAGAGTGAGGAGTGGGCTTATGGCTACACCTTC
CDR3 protein: CASSSRESEEWAYGYTF

D gene: TRBD1
V gene: TRBV2
J gene: TRBJ1-2
clone size: -
CDR3 DNA: TGTGCCAGCCGGCTGACAGGGTGGACGGGCTACACCTTC
CDR3 protein: CASRLTGWTGYTF

D gene: TRBD2
V gene: TRBV29-1
J gene: TRBJ2-7
clone size: -
CDR3 DNA: TGCAGCGTTGCCGGGACTAGCGTTGTCTACGAGCAGTACTTC
CDR3 protein: CSVAGTSVVYEQYF

D gene: -
V gene: TRBV6-1
J gene: TRBJ1-5
clone size: -
CDR3 DNA: TGTGCCAGCAGTGGGGCGGGACCCCAGCATTTT
CDR3 protein: CASSGAGPQHF

D gene: -
V gene: TRBV28
J gene: TRBJ1-1
clone size: -
CDR3 DNA: TGTGCCAGCAGTTTAATAAATAGTTGGGGCTCTGAAGCTTTCTTT
CDR3 protein: CASSLINSWGSEAFF

D gene: -
V gene: TRBV9
J gene: TRBJ2-1
clone size: -
CDR3 DNA: TGTGCCAGCAGCGTCGGGACACGCTCCTACAATGAGCAGTTCTTC
CDR3 protein: CASSVGTRSYNEQFF

D gene: -
V gene: TRBV5-5
J gene: TRBJ2-5
clone size: -
CDR3 DNA: TGTGCCAGCAGCTTGGAAGGGGTAGGAGAGACCCAGTACTTC
CDR3 protein: CASSLEGVGETQYF

D gene: -
V gene: TRBV7-2
J gene: TRBJ2-3
clone size: -
CDR3 DNA: TGTGCCAGCAGCTTCACACAGGTCCCTAGCACAGATACGCAGTATTTT
CDR3 protein: CASSFTQVPSTDTQYF

D gene: TRBD1
V gene: TRBV30
J gene: TRBJ2-5
clone size: -
CDR3 DNA: TGTGCCTGGGGGACAGACAAAGAGACCCAGTACTTC
CDR3 protein: CAWGTDKETQYF

D gene: TRBD2
V gene: TRBV6-5
J gene: TRBJ2-7
clone size: -
CDR3 DNA: TGTGCCAGCAGTTACCTCGGGACTAGCGGAACCTACGAGCAGTACTTC
CDR3 protein: CASSYLGTSGTYEQYF

D gene: TRBD2
V gene: TRBV7-2
J gene: TRBJ2-5
clone size: -
CDR3 DNA: TGTGCCAGCAGGACTAGCGGGGGGAAAGAGACCCAGTACTTC
CDR3 protein: CASRTSGGKETQYF

D gene: -
V gene: TRBV27
J gene: TRBJ1-4
clone size: -
CDR3 DNA: TGTGCCAGCAGTTTACTTGGACAACAACTGTTTTTT
CDR3 protein: CASSLLGQQLFF

D gene: TRBD2
V gene: TRBV13
J gene: TRBJ2-1
clone size: -
CDR3 DNA: TGTGCCAGCAGCTCGGGACTAGCGGGGGATGAGCAGTTCTTC
CDR3 protein: CASSSGLAGDEQFF

D gene: TRBD1
V gene: TRBV28
J gene: TRBJ2-5
clone size: -
CDR3 DNA: TGTGCCAGCAGGACAGGGGGCAGGGAGACCCAGTACTTC
CDR3 protein: CASRTGGRETQYF

D gene: TRBD2
V gene: TRBV28
J gene: TRBJ2-3
clone size: -
CDR3 DNA: TGTGCCAGCAAGGGGGGACTAGCCGAATTCACAGATACGCAGTATTTT
CDR3 protein: CASKGGLAEFTDTQYF

D gene: TRBD2
V gene: TRBV28
J gene: TRBJ2-7
clone size: -
CDR3 DNA: TGTGCCAGCAGACCCGGGACTAGCGGGAGGGCCGGGTCCTACGAGCAGTACTTC
CDR3 protein: CASRPGTSGRAGSYEQYF

D gene: TRBD2
V gene: TRBV18
J gene: TRBJ2-5
clone size: -
CDR3 DNA: TGTGCCAGCTCACCACCGTCACTAGCGGGAGAGACCCAGTACTTC
CDR3 protein: CASSPPSLAGETQYF

D gene: TRBD2
V gene: TRBV5-6
J gene: TRBJ2-7
clone size: once
CDR3 DNA: TGTGCCAGCAGCTTGGCTCTAGCGGGGGGCAGGTACGAGCAGTACTTC
CDR3 protein: CASSLALAGGRYEQYF

D gene: TRBD1
V gene: TRBV5-1
J gene: TRBJ1-6
clone size: -
CDR3 DNA: TGCGCCAGCAGCCAAGCCGAGGGGGCTGGATCACCCCTCCACTTT
CDR3 protein: CASSQAEGAGSPLHF

D gene: TRBD2
V gene: TRBV7-9
J gene: TRBJ2-7
clone size: -
CDR3 DNA: TGTTCCAGCAGCCGACATTCCGGGACTAGCGGGGTCTCCTACGAGCAGTACTTC
CDR3 protein: CSSSRHSGTSGVSYEQYF

D gene: TRBD1
V gene: TRBV18
J gene: TRBJ1-5
clone size: -
CDR3 DNA: TGTGCCAGCTCACTGGGGGCCAGGGGGTCAACTCAGCCCCAGCATTTT
CDR3 protein: CASSLGARGSTQPQHF

D gene: -
V gene: TRBV7-9
J gene: TRBJ2-7
clone size: -
CDR3 DNA: TGTGCCAGCACCGTCGATATGACCGAGGCCGAGCAGTACTTC
CDR3 protein: CASTVDMTEAEQYF

D gene: TRBD1
V gene: TRBV10-2
J gene: TRBJ2-3
clone size: -
CDR3 DNA: TGCGCCAGCACACAGGGGGCGAGGGATACGCAGTATTTT
CDR3 protein: CASTQGARDTQYF

D gene: -
V gene: TRBV5-1
J gene: TRBJ1-4
clone size: -
CDR3 DNA: TGCGCCAGCAGCCAGGAGGGGCGGGGTACGGATGAAAAACTGTTTTTT
CDR3 protein: CASSQEGRGTDEKLFF

D gene: TRBD1
V gene: TRBV5-1
J gene: TRBJ2-5
clone size: -
CDR3 DNA: TGCGCCAGCCGACAGGGAATGTCGCAAGAGACCCAGTACTTC
CDR3 protein: CASRQGMSQETQYF

D gene: -
V gene: TRBV18
J gene: TRBJ1-2
clone size: -
CDR3 DNA: TGTGCCAGCTCACCAAGCAGGGATGGCTATGGCTACACCTTC
CDR3 protein: CASSPSRDGYGYTF

D gene: -
V gene: TRBV2
J gene: TRBJ1-2
clone size: -
CDR3 DNA: TGTGCCAGCAGTGGGTCCGGGGGCTATGGCTACACCTTC
CDR3 protein: CASSGSGGYGYTF

D gene: TRBD2
V gene: TRBV4-2
J gene: TRBJ2-7
clone size: -
CDR3 DNA: TGTGCCAGCAGCCAAGACGGTAGCGGGAGAGGGCTGCAGTACGAGCAGTACTTC
CDR3 protein: CASSQDGSGRGLQYEQYF

D gene: -
V gene: TRBV27
J gene: TRBJ1-6
clone size: -
CDR3 DNA: TGTGCCAGCAGTTCTCTTCGGGTCTACGCGTCACCCCTCCACTTT
CDR3 protein: CASSSLRVYASPLHF

D gene: -
V gene: TRBV19
J gene: TRBJ1-1
clone size: -
CDR3 DNA: TGTGCCAGTAGTATAAGAGGCAGGGTAACTGAAGCTTTCTTT
CDR3 protein: CASSIRGRVTEAFF

D gene: TRBD1
V gene: TRBV28
J gene: TRBJ2-7
clone size: -
CDR3 DNA: TGTGCCAGCAGTTCGGGACAGGGAGGCGAGCAGTACTTC
CDR3 protein: CASSSGQGGEQYF

D gene: -
V gene: TRBV19
J gene: TRBJ2-5
clone size: -
CDR3 DNA: TGTGCCAGTAGGGCAGACAAAAACCAAGAGACCCAGTACTTC
CDR3 protein: CASRADKNQETQYF

D gene: TRBD2
V gene: TRBV9
J gene: TRBJ2-3
clone size: -
CDR3 DNA: TGTGCCAGCAGCCGACTAGCGGGGCTCACAGATACGCAGTATTTT
CDR3 protein: CASSRLAGLTDTQYF

D gene: -
V gene: TRBV28
J gene: TRBJ2-7
clone size: -
CDR3 DNA: TGTGCCAGCACCCCTGGACAGTCCTACGAGCAGTACTTC
CDR3 protein: CASTPGQSYEQYF

D gene: TRBD1
V gene: TRBV4-3
J gene: TRBJ1-2
clone size: -
CDR3 DNA: TGCGCCAGCAGCCCCCAGACAGGGGTTAACTATGGCTACACCTTC
CDR3 protein: CASSPQTGVNYGYTF

D gene: -
V gene: TRBV11-3
J gene: TRBJ1-2
clone size: once
CDR3 DNA: TGTGCCAGCAGCTTAGTTTCGCAGGGTAGGAGAGATGGCTACACCTTC
CDR3 protein: CASSLVSQGRRDGYTF

D gene: -
V gene: TRBV7-6
J gene: TRBJ1-6
clone size: few
CDR3 DNA: TGTGCCAGCAGCTTAGCAGGCTTAGGACACCCCCTCCACTTT
CDR3 protein: CASSLAGLGHPLHF

D gene: TRBD2
V gene: TRBV4-1
J gene: TRBJ2-2
clone size: -
CDR3 DNA: TGCGCCAGCAGCCAATCCCCGGGGGGCGGGAGGTACACCGGGGAGCTGTTTTTT
CDR3 protein: CASSQSPGGGRYTGELFF